A single T cell receptor (beta chain) is shown here with its context. Its antigen is undetermined. General observations from the study: Tumor memory CD4+ T cell TCR gene usage was found to cluster with blood and lymph node memory CD4+ cells and with lymph node naive CD4+ cells.

Semi-nested PCR with Nested Universal Primer A followed constant-region reverse priming of full-length variable regions. TCRdb re-analysed the 5' RACE reads in MiXCR, keeping a single row per CDR3 protein. This table holds over 45,000 distinct CDR3 sequences, about 26% found once. Cells sorted as Tregs were CD4+, CD25+ and CD127-/low. Germline assignment: CDR1 GTSNPN and CDR2 SVGIG (reference sequence). The V gene end was trimmed by 1 base and the J gene end by 0 bases; junction bases not matched to a gene: 2. The CDR3 is 15 amino acids. The sequence was collected from a female donor with breast cancer. The sequenced sample consisted of tumor-infiltrating Tregs sorted from the breast tumor. The chain uses TRBV30 and TRBJ1-1, with 10 bases aligning to TRBD1. The CDR3 DNA follows: TGTGCCTGGAGTGGGACAGGGGGGGTGAACACTGAAGCTTTCTTT. Its translation is CAWSGTGGVNTEAFF. Full variable domain (missing parts from reference TRBV30 and TRBJ1-1): SQTIHQWPATLVQPVGSPLSLECTVEGTSNPNLYWYRQAAGRGLQLLFYSVGIGQISSEVPQNLSASRPQDRQFILSSKKLLLSDSGFYLCAWSGTGGVNTEAFFGQGTRLTVV.